This T cell receptor (beta chain) originates from a study of metastatic and nonmetastatic thyroid tumors. Study overall: Repertoire comparison spanned blood and tumor or nodule tissue of malignant and benign thyroid patients. Study-level points and caveats: Reported TCR beta diversity, measured in blood and tumor, was significantly higher for malignant thyroid tumors than for benign nodules.

The CDR3 is 16 amino acids. V lost 2 bases and J 1 base, leaving 15 bases between the germline ends. CDR1 and CDR2 from the germline V gene are SGHDT and YYEEEE. Patients were all untreated before their thyroid surgery. MiXCR was used by TCRdb to re-call the PCR reads. In the table there are 30,000 to 45,000 clones, about 20% of which are singletons. As for this clone: Its specificity is unknown.

What was sequenced was blood. V is TRBV5-6 and J is TRBJ1-1; D not certain. This receptor was taken from a female donor with papillary thyroid cancer or a benign thyroid nodule (not recorded which). Some clones in this sample may be carry-over from other donors' samples. CDR3 sequence reads: CASSFYYSSGNTEAFF. The CDR3, as DNA: TGTGCCAGCAGCTTTTACTATTCCTCCGGGAACACTGAAGCTTTCTTT.